A single sample is the source of the 11 T cell receptor beta chains below, sequenced in a study of T cells after yellow fever vaccination. TCRdb recomputed calls from the 5' RACE reads with MiXCR, one row per CDR3 protein. The sample has 300,000 to 350,000 distinct CDR3 sequences, around 4.3% seen once. Source: PBMCs, taken 15 days after the yellow fever booster vaccination. All receptors come from a man aged 18 to 30 who received the YFV17D yellow fever vaccine.

This clonotype was picked up a small number of times. The J gene is TRBJ2-7, the V gene TRBV12-3 or TRBV12-4, with D tentatively TRBD2 (6 bases). Trimming removed 3 bases from V and 6 bases from J, with 12 bases in between. This CDR3 contains 13 residues. The CDR3 nucleotides are TGTGCCAGCAGTTTCGGAGGGCCCTCCGAGCAGTACTTC. The encoded protein is CASSFGGPSEQYF.

This clonotype was counted many times. The V gene is TRBV6-2 or TRBV6-3, the J gene TRBJ2-7; maybe TRBD2 (6 bases). Trimming left V 2 bases short and J 2 bases short, with 10 bases between. Germline assignment: CDR1 MNHEY and CDR2 SVGEGT. CDR3 length: 14 amino acids. The CDR3 protein is CASSYRGTAYEQYF. CDR3 bases: TGTGCCAGCAGTTACCGGGGGACCGCCTACGAGCAGTACTTC.

In its sample, this clonotype was seen a few times. V is TRBV19 and J is TRBJ1-2; D may be TRBD1 (5 bases). CDR1 is LNHDA and CDR2 is SQIVND in the germline V gene (reference sequence). V was clipped by 6 bases and J by 4 bases, with 18 bases between them. This CDR3 has 15 residues. CDR3 coding DNA: TGTGCCAGTAGCCCCCAGGGTTCGACCCTCTATGGCTACACCTTC. The encoded protein is CASSPQGSTLYGYTF. Combining the CDR3 with reference TRBV19 and TRBJ1-2 gives the whole variable domain DGGITQSPKYLFRKEGQNVTLSCEQNLNHDAMYWYRQDPGQGLRLIYYSQIVNDFQKGDIAEGYSVSREKKESFPLTVTSAQKNPTAFYLCASSPQGSTLYGYTFGSGTRLTVV.

In its sample, this clonotype was seen many times. The DNA for the CDR3 is TGCGCCAGCAGCCATGATCCAGGGAGTCTACATGGCTACACCTTC. Translating gives CASSHDPGSLHGYTF. This chain links TRBV4-1 with TRBJ1-2, with a possible D match to TRBD1 (5 bases). Germline CDR1 and CDR2: MGHRA and YSYEKL. CDR3 length equals 15 residues. Trimming pared 3 bases from V and 6 bases from J, leaving 17 bases between.

This clonotype was observed many times. For the CDR3, the DNA is TGCAGTGCTCTGAAGCCGCCCGATCAAGAGACCCAGTACTTC. This encodes CSALKPPDQETQYF. The chain carries TRBV20-1 and TRBJ2-5; no clear D. Germline CDR1 reads DFQATT; CDR2 reads SNEGSKA (reference sequence). This CDR3 is 14 amino acids long. The ends were cut back, 5 bases at V and 2 bases at J, with 15 bases in the middle.

This clonotype was observed many times. The V call is TRBV5-5, the J call TRBJ2-5; a possible D gene is TRBD1 (5 bases). Germline CDR1 and CDR2: SGHKS and YYEKEE (reference sequence). Trimming cost V 0 bases and J 2 bases, with 8 bases left between them. The CDR3 consists of 14 residues. The CDR3 DNA is TGTGCCAGCAGCTTGGGCGACAGACAAGAGACCCAGTACTTC. It translates to CASSLGDRQETQYF.

The chain joins TRBV20-1 to TRBJ2-3; 10 bases are a match to TRBD2. Germline lookup yields CDR1 DFQATT and CDR2 SNEGSKA (reference sequence). The V segment lost 5 bases and the J segment 4 bases; nucleotides outside the gene matches: 3. The CDR3 spans 13 residues. The CDR3 is CSAWTSGPDTQYF. The CDR3 nucleotides are TGCAGTGCTTGGACTAGCGGCCCAGATACGCAGTATTTT.

This clonotype was detected a few times. The V call is TRBV6-2 or TRBV6-3, the J call TRBJ2-6; TRBD1 agrees at 8 bases. The CDR3 extends over 12 amino acids. Germline V gene data show CDR1 as MNHEY and CDR2 as SVGEGT. The V and J ends lost 6 bases and 12 bases, in that order; junction bases with no gene match: 4. This CDR3 is CASSLTGAVLTF. The CDR3, as DNA: TGTGCCAGCAGCTTGACAGGGGCCGTCCTGACTTTC.

The chain carries TRBV7-7 and TRBJ2-5, with D unclear. Looked up from germline, CDR1 is SSHAT and CDR2 is FNYEAQ (reference sequence). The length of the CDR3 is 13 residues. Trimming took 2 bases from V and 3 from J, leaving 7 bases between them. CDR3 sequence reads: CASSLRPKETQYF. Written as DNA, the CDR3 is TGTGCCAGCAGCTTAAGACCGAAAGAGACCCAGTACTTC.

In its sample, this clonotype was seen many times. The gene calls are TRBV7-9 and TRBJ1-4; a weak D match, TRBD1 (5 bases). The germline V and J ends were trimmed by 8 bases and 0 bases, with 19 bases remaining between them. CDR1 is SEHNR and CDR2 is FQNEAQ in the germline V gene (reference sequence). This CDR3 has 17 amino acids. CDR3 amino acids: CASELEGTLSTNEKLFF. CDR3 in DNA: TGTGCCAGCGAACTGGAGGGGACCCTTTCAACTAATGAAAAACTGTTTTTT.

This clonotype has ten or more counts. The genes are TRBV6-5 and TRBJ2-3; D perhaps matches TRBD2 (5 bases). Germline values: CDR1 MNHEY, CDR2 SVGAGI. V lost 0 bases to trimming and J lost 0 bases, with 7 bases between them. The CDR3 is made up of 15 amino acids. Written as DNA, the CDR3 is TGTGCCAGCAGTTACTCGAGAGGGAGCACAGATACGCAGTATTTT. Translation gives CASSYSRGSTDTQYF.